Shown below are 28 T cell receptor beta chains from a single sample sequenced in a study of T cells after yellow fever vaccination. TCRdb re-derived calls from the 5' RACE reads in MiXCR, one entry per CDR3 protein. The sample lists a few hundred thousand distinct CDR3 sequences, 4% to 5.5% occurring once. The sequences come from PBMCs, collected 15 days after the yellow fever booster vaccination. The receptors originated from a young man who received the YFV17D yellow fever vaccine.

The J gene is TRBJ2-2, the V gene TRBV28; TRBD1 aligns across 10 bases. J gave up 5 bases and V 6 bases, and 6 bases lay outside the gene matches. The CDR3 is 15 amino acids. Germline CDR1 and CDR2: MDHEN and SYDVKM. The CDR3 here is CASSAGTGETGELFF. The CDR3 coding sequence is TGTGCCAGCAGCGCCGGGACAGGGGAGACCGGGGAGCTGTTTTTT.

This clonotype has a handful of counts. The chain combines TRBV12-3 or TRBV12-4 with TRBJ1-6; D call uncertain. CDR3 length: 14 residues. Trimming removed 6 bases at V and 9 bases at J, with 15 bases between. The CDR3 sequence is CASSLPLSRSPLHF. As DNA, the CDR3 is TGTGCCAGCAGCCTCCCCCTATCCCGTTCACCCCTCCACTTT.

This clonotype was counted many times. The chain employs TRBV5-1 and TRBJ2-3, with no clear D. Germline V CDR1 and CDR2: SGHRS, YFSETQ. CDR3 size: 16 residues. Trimming took 6 bases from V and 2 from J, leaving 19 bases between them. The CDR3 nucleotides read TGCGCCAGCACCACCGCTGGGCTAGGTCTCACAGATACGCAGTATTTT. Translation gives CASTTAGLGLTDTQYF. The variable domain in full, with the rest retrieved from reference TRBV5-1 and TRBJ2-3, is KAGVTQTPRYLIKTRGQQVTLSCSPISGHRSVSWYQQTPGQGLQFLFEYFSETQRNKGNFPGRFSGRQFSNSRSEMNVSTLELGDSALYLCASTTAGLGLTDTQYFGPGTRLTVL.

In its sample, this clonotype was seen many times. J is TRBJ1-5 and V is TRBV5-1; D unclear. CDR1 is SGHRS and CDR2 is YFSETQ in the germline V gene. The length of the CDR3 is 15 residues. Trimming took off 2 bases at V and 2 bases at J, with 11 bases between the two ends. The CDR3, as DNA: TGCGCCAGCAGCTTTAGTTCAGATGGCAATCAGCCCCAGCATTTT. It specifies CASSFSSDGNQPQHF.

The chain uses TRBV11-2 and TRBJ1-3, with 8 nucleotides matching TRBD1. Trimming cost V 2 bases and J 3 bases; bases outside gene matches: 6. Germline V lookup: CDR1 SGHAT, CDR2 FQNNGV. CDR3 size: 16 residues. The CDR3 spells CASSLQWTGIGNTIYF. DNA of the CDR3: TGTGCCAGCAGCTTACAGTGGACAGGGATTGGAAACACCATATATTTT.

There are many counts of this clonotype. For the CDR3, the DNA is TGTGCCAGCAGCCAAGATACCGCTGCGGCCTCCTACAATGAGCAGTTCTTC. This translates into CASSQDTAAASYNEQFF. The chain has TRBV4-2 and TRBJ2-1; D is unclear. The CDR3 is made up of 17 amino acids. Trimming took off 0 bases at V and 0 bases at J, with 12 bases between the two ends. Germline V gives CDR1 LGHNA, CDR2 YNFKEQ.

This clonotype came up many times. The chain's CDR3 is CSARAAGGTPRTDTQYF. DNA of the CDR3: TGCAGTGCTAGAGCGGCCGGGGGGACCCCGCGAACAGATACGCAGTATTTT. The J gene is TRBJ2-3, the V gene TRBV20-1, with 7 bases lining up with TRBD2. Germline CDR1 DFQATT, CDR2 SNEGSKA (reference sequence). The CDR3 sequence is 17 residues long. Trimming at V came to 1 base and at J to 3 bases, leaving 13 bases not matched to a gene.

There are many counts of this clonotype. The chain combines TRBV25-1 with TRBJ1-5, with D maybe TRBD1 (5 bases). The CDR3 contains 13 residues. Trimming removed 5 bases at V and 2 bases at J, with 7 bases between. Germline CDR1 reads MGHDK; CDR2 reads SYGVNS. The CDR3 DNA sequence: TGTGCCAGCAGTTGGGGGGGCAATCAGCCCCAGCATTTT. Translation gives CASSWGGNQPQHF.

This clonotype was recorded a few times. V is TRBV29-1 and J is TRBJ2-1; possible D gene TRBD2, 6 bases. Germline V gene sequence: CDR1 SQVTM, CDR2 ANQGSEA. This CDR3 spans 13 amino acids. V was shortened by 3 bases and J by 5 bases, with 11 bases between the two germline ends. CDR3: CSVEGIADNEQFF. In nucleotides, the CDR3 is TGCAGCGTTGAGGGAATAGCGGACAATGAGCAGTTCTTC.

This clonotype was seen a handful of times. This chain links TRBV6-2 or TRBV6-3 with TRBJ2-7, with D possibly matching TRBD1 (5 bases). Germline values: CDR1 MNHEY, CDR2 SVGEGT. The CDR3 sequence is 14 residues long. Trimming stripped 6 bases from V and 7 bases from J, with 19 bases between. The CDR3 region has the DNA TGTGCCAGCAGCACCCCTCGACAGACAGAGGAGCAGTACTTC. Amino acids: CASSTPRQTEEQYF.

This clonotype was seen ten or more times. The CDR3 coding sequence is TGTGCCAGTCAACCCCGGGACGGTAAAAACATTCAGTACTTC. It codes for CASQPRDGKNIQYF. This sequence joins TRBV6-6 and TRBJ2-4; D may match TRBD1 or TRBD2 (5 bases each). Between the trimmed V and J ends, which lost 9 bases and 4 bases, there was a span of 16 bases. Germline CDR1 and CDR2: MNHNY and SVGAGI (reference sequence). The CDR3 totals 14 residues.

This clonotype was counted many times. The chain is built from TRBV7-2 and TRBJ1-6; TRBD1 is a possible D gene (6 bases). The CDR3 runs 14 residues. V was shortened by 5 bases and J by 7 bases, with 12 bases between the two germline ends. Germline CDR1 SGHTA, CDR2 FQGNSA. CDR3 DNA: TGTGCCAGCAGCCTCAGGACAGACAATTCACCCCTCCACTTT. Amino acid sequence: CASSLRTDNSPLHF.

This clonotype has a handful of counts. V usage is TRBV10-3 and J usage is TRBJ2-3; perhaps TRBD1 as D (5 bases). Germline V lookup: CDR1 ENHRY, CDR2 SYGVKD. This CDR3 contains 16 residues. Trimming removed 5 bases from V and 2 bases from J, with 17 bases in between. The CDR3 here is CAISRSGDRVTDTQYF. CDR3 in DNA: TGTGCCATCAGTCGGTCAGGAGACAGAGTCACAGATACGCAGTATTTT.

The chain links TRBV5-5 to TRBJ2-1, with TRBD1 as a possible D gene (5 bases). The V and J ends lost 0 bases and 9 bases respectively, with 13 bases between them. Germline V gene lookup returns CDR1 SGHKS and CDR2 YYEKEE (reference sequence). The CDR3 is 14 amino acids. CDR3 DNA: TGTGCCAGCAGCTTGGGAGCTATTAGGGGTGAGCAGTTCTTC. It encodes CASSLGAIRGEQFF. The complete variable domain, with remaining parts taken from reference TRBV5-5 and TRBJ2-1, reads DAGVTQSPTHLIKTRGQQVTLRCSPISGHKSVSWYQQVLGQGPQFIFQYYEKEERGRGNFPDRFSARQFPNYSSELNVNALLLGDSALYLCASSLGAIRGEQFFGPGTRLTVL.

This clonotype occurred many times. The chain combines TRBV6-2 or TRBV6-3 with TRBJ2-5, with D unclear. The V end was cut by 2 bases, the J end by 9 bases, with 7 bases between. Germline CDR1 reads MNHEY; CDR2 reads SVGEGT. The CDR3 sequence is 11 residues long. The CDR3 DNA follows: TGTGCCAGCAGTTACGTGGAGTCCCAGTACTTC. Its protein is CASSYVESQYF.

This clonotype appeared many times. The gene calls are TRBV10-1 and TRBJ2-4; D remains ambiguous. V was cut by 2 bases and J by 8 bases, with 13 bases left in between. The germline V gene has CDR1 WNHNN and CDR2 SYGVQD (reference sequence). This CDR3 comprises 14 residues. CDR3 in amino acids: CASSENLVSDIQYF. CDR3 coding DNA: TGCGCCAGCAGTGAGAATTTGGTCTCTGACATTCAGTACTTC.

There are a few counts of this clonotype. Here the CDR3 DNA reads TGTGCCAGCCTGGGGCTAAGCTCTGGAAACACCATATATTTT. Residues: CASLGLSSGNTIYF. This sequence joins TRBV12-3 or TRBV12-4 and TRBJ1-3, with a tentative D call TRBD1 (5 bases). The CDR3 runs 14 residues. Trimming took off 8 bases at V and 0 bases at J, with 11 bases between the two ends.

The V gene is TRBV5-1, the J gene TRBJ2-2, with TRBD1 matching 8 bases. Germline-derived CDR1 and CDR2 are SGHRS and YFSETQ. V lost 2 bases to trimming and J lost 1 base; unmatched junction nucleotides: 1. The CDR3 runs 15 residues. CDR3 nucleotides: TGCGCCAGCAGCTTACAGGGGGTGAACACCGGGGAGCTGTTTTTT. Protein sequence: CASSLQGVNTGELFF. Variable domain in full (rest from reference TRBV5-1 and TRBJ2-2): KAGVTQTPRYLIKTRGQQVTLSCSPISGHRSVSWYQQTPGQGLQFLFEYFSETQRNKGNFPGRFSGRQFSNSRSEMNVSTLELGDSALYLCASSLQGVNTGELFFGEGSRLTVL.

This clonotype was observed many times. V gene TRBV20-1 combines with J gene TRBJ2-3, with 9 bases that match TRBD1. V lost 6 bases and J lost 0; bases outside the gene matches: 4. CDR3 size: 14 residues. Germline V gene data show CDR1 as DFQATT and CDR2 as SNEGSKA (reference sequence). The CDR3 bases are TGCAGTGCAACGGGACAGGGAAGCACAGATACGCAGTATTTT. This codes for CSATGQGSTDTQYF.

Ten or more counts support this clonotype. The gene calls are TRBV12-3 or TRBV12-4 and TRBJ1-2; the D is unclear. The V end lost 4 bases, the J end lost 7 bases, and 7 bases lay between the germline ends. This CDR3 is built from 11 residues. CDR3 loop: CASSYSFGYTF. CDR3 nucleotides: TGTGCCAGCAGTTACAGCTTTGGCTACACCTTC.

The V and J genes are TRBV4-3 and TRBJ1-6, with D maybe TRBD1 (6 bases). This CDR3 contains 15 residues. V was cut by 1 base and J by 4 bases, with 8 bases left in between. CDR1 and CDR2 (germline): LGHNA, YSLEER. As DNA, the CDR3 is TGCGCCAGCAGCCAAGGGGGGCCATATAATTCACCCCTCCACTTT. Amino acids: CASSQGGPYNSPLHF.

This clonotype has ten or more counts. This chain connects TRBV3-1 to TRBJ1-5; 9 nucleotides line up with TRBD1. V lost 4 bases, J lost 2 bases, and 3 bases stayed unmatched. Germline CDR1 reads LGHDT; CDR2 reads YNNKEL (reference sequence). The CDR3 covers 15 residues. CDR3 loop: CASSPDRGGNQPQHF. DNA for the CDR3: TGTGCCAGCAGCCCGGACAGGGGTGGCAATCAGCCCCAGCATTTT.

The gene calls are TRBV7-2 and TRBJ1-5; D ambiguous. V gave up 3 bases and J gave up 3 bases, with 9 bases separating them. The CDR3 is made up of 14 amino acids. Germline V CDR1 and CDR2: SGHTA, FQGNSA. The CDR3 spells CASSLEAINQPQHF. In DNA, the CDR3 is TGTGCCAGCAGCTTGGAGGCGATCAATCAGCCCCAGCATTTT.

This clonotype has more than one count but fewer than ten. The rearrangement links TRBV4-1 to TRBJ2-2, with D possibly being TRBD1 (6 bases). V was cut by 5 bases and J by 6 bases, with 19 bases left in between. Germline-derived CDR1 and CDR2 are MGHRA and YSYEKL. The CDR3 is 16 residues long. Here the CDR3 reads CASSDRTGRSAGELFF. Written as DNA, the CDR3 is TGCGCCAGCAGCGATCGAACAGGGCGGAGCGCCGGGGAGCTGTTTTTT.

The chain joins TRBV5-1 to TRBJ2-7; D remains ambiguous. Germline CDR1 reads SGHRS; CDR2 reads YFSETQ. The V and J ends lost 4 bases and 4 bases respectively, with 21 bases between them. This CDR3 region has 16 residues. The CDR3 DNA reads as TGCGCCAGCAGCGGAAAGGACGGTACGAATCCTTACGAGCAGTACTTC. Translating it yields CASSGKDGTNPYEQYF. Complete variable domain (other parts from reference TRBV5-1 and TRBJ2-7): KAGVTQTPRYLIKTRGQQVTLSCSPISGHRSVSWYQQTPGQGLQFLFEYFSETQRNKGNFPGRFSGRQFSNSRSEMNVSTLELGDSALYLCASSGKDGTNPYEQYFGPGTRLTVT.

This clonotype has a count of ten or more. The gene calls are TRBV5-1 and TRBJ2-3; 8 bases match TRBD2. The CDR3 loop spans 17 amino acids. V dropped 0 bases and J dropped 0; count of bases not matched to a gene: 6. Germline CDR1 SGHRS, CDR2 YFSETQ. The DNA for the CDR3 is TGCGCCAGCAGCTTGGCTAGTGCGGGGGGAAGCACAGATACGCAGTATTTT. It is translated as CASSLASAGGSTDTQYF.

This clonotype came up many times. The chain joins TRBV20-1 to TRBJ2-3; no reliable D call. The CDR3 spans 13 residues. Germline CDR1 reads DFQATT; CDR2 reads SNEGSKA (reference sequence). Trimming cost V 1 base and J 1 base, with 6 bases left between them. The CDR3 reads CSARGSGTDTQYF. In DNA form, the CDR3 reads TGCAGTGCTAGAGGCAGCGGCACAGATACGCAGTATTTT.

The chain has TRBV5-1 and TRBJ2-7; 10 nucleotides match TRBD1. Germline CDR1 reads SGHRS; CDR2 reads YFSETQ. V gave up 3 bases and J gave up 4 bases; unmatched junction bases: 4. The CDR3 has 14 amino acids. The CDR3 loop is CASSWGTGAYEQYV. The CDR3 DNA reads TGCGCCAGCAGCTGGGGGACAGGGGCGTACGAGCAGTACGTC.